A selection of T cell receptor beta chains follows, all from one sample in a study of cytomegalovirus exposure and HLA in healthy donors. Libraries were prepared by immunoSEQ multiplex PCR; TCRdb keeps only in-frame clonotypes and omits some of them. The sample lists some 150,000 clones; about 85% were seen once. Sequencing was carried out using PBMCs. The receptors here all came from a woman in her late teens or twenties in good health and CMV-seronegative. CDR3s include the opening cysteine and the closing phenylalanine or tryptophan. The D gene is left open where the match is weak. The size entry is marked missing in some rows and otherwise reads once, few, many or a size class.

D	V	J	size	CDR3	DNA
-	TRBV28	TRBJ1-2	few	CASSLWQGHGYTF	TGTGCCAGCAGTTTATGGCAGGGTCATGGCTACACCTTC
-	TRBV2	TRBJ1-1	-	CASIRGGQNTEAFF	TGTGCCAGCATAAGGGGTGGGCAGAACACTGAAGCTTTCTTT
TRBD1	TRBV5-5	TRBJ1-5	-	CASSLASHLTGQGNQPQHF	TGTGCCAGCAGCTTGGCCAGCCATCTCACGGGACAGGGCAATCAGCCCCAGCATTTT
TRBD1	TRBV6-1	TRBJ1-4	-	CASRRTGGANEKLFF	TGTGCCAGCAGAAGGACAGGGGGGGCTAATGAAAAACTGTTTTTT
TRBD1	TRBV6-5	TRBJ1-2	-	CASRRQGTGSGYTF	TGTGCCAGCAGGAGACAGGGTACGGGAAGTGGCTACACCTTC
-	TRBV6-4	TRBJ1-2	-	CASSDPWRFPYGYTF	TGTGCCAGCAGTGACCCTTGGAGGTTTCCCTATGGCTACACCTTC
-	TRBV6-5	TRBJ1-2	-	CASSLQGPANYGYTF	TGTGCCAGCAGTTTACAGGGACCGGCTAACTATGGCTACACCTTC
-	TRBV14	TRBJ1-6	-	CASSSRGSYNSPLHF	TGTGCCAGCAGTTCCAGGGGCTCCTATAATTCACCCCTCCACTTT
TRBD2	TRBV6-6	TRBJ2-1	once	CASIPSGAGNNEQFF	TGTGCCAGCATTCCTAGCGGGGCGGGGAACAATGAGCAGTTCTTC
TRBD1	TRBV7-9	TRBJ2-7	once	CASSFGQGYEQYF	TGTGCCAGCAGCTTCGGACAGGGCTACGAGCAGTACTTC
TRBD2	TRBV4-1	TRBJ2-1	-	CASSQILPTLAGAGYNEQFF	TGCGCCAGCAGCCAGATCCTTCCCACCTTAGCGGGAGCTGGCTACAATGAGCAGTTCTTC
-	TRBV11-2	TRBJ1-4	-	CASSSGIAGEKLFF	TGTGCCAGCAGCTCCGGGATCGCAGGTGAAAAACTGTTTTTT
-	TRBV14	TRBJ2-7	-	CASSPRETSFVTYEQYF	TGTGCCAGCAGCCCGAGGGAAACTAGCTTCGTAACCTACGAGCAGTACTTC
-	TRBV5-1	TRBJ2-1	-	CASSLAELLYNEQFF	TGCGCCAGCAGTTTAGCGGAGCTGCTCTACAATGAGCAGTTCTTC
-	TRBV7-8	TRBJ1-5	-	CASSLALNQPQHF	TGTGCCAGCAGCTTAGCCCTTAATCAGCCCCAGCATTTT
-	TRBV19	TRBJ1-2	-	CASSIDPGLVYGYTF	TGTGCCAGTAGTATAGACCCAGGGCTGGTCTATGGCTACACCTTC
-	TRBV19	TRBJ1-5	-	CASTEYRSNQPQHF	TGTGCCAGTACTGAGTACAGAAGCAATCAGCCCCAGCATTTT
TRBD1	TRBV7-3	TRBJ2-7	-	CASSPGTGSYEQYF	TGTGCCAGCAGCCCCGGGACAGGCTCCTACGAGCAGTACTTC
-	TRBV27	TRBJ2-5	-	CASSWRGPQETQYF	TGTGCCAGCAGTTGGCGGGGCCCCCAAGAGACCCAGTACTTC
TRBD1	TRBV4-3	TRBJ2-7	-	CASSQDRGNEQYF	TGCGCCAGCAGCCAAGACAGGGGGAACGAGCAGTACTTC
-	TRBV5-4	TRBJ1-3	few	CASSFDTDAGNTIYF	TGTGCCAGCAGCTTCGACACCGATGCGGGAAACACCATATATTTT
-	TRBV4-3	TRBJ2-4	-	CASSQVLEAALAKNIQYF	TGCGCCAGCAGCCAAGTTTTGGAGGCCGCATTAGCCAAAAACATTCAGTACTTC
-	TRBV19	TRBJ1-4	-	CATKLGRSWEKLFF	TGTGCCACCAAGTTGGGCAGGTCGTGGGAAAAACTGTTTTTT
TRBD1	TRBV4-1	TRBJ1-1	-	CASSLRPGQGNTEAFF	TGCGCCAGCAGCCTGCGACCGGGACAGGGGAACACTGAAGCTTTCTTT
-	TRBV9	TRBJ2-5	-	CASSVGGTQSETQYF	TGTGCCAGCAGCGTAGGGGGGACTCAATCTGAGACCCAGTACTTC
TRBD1	TRBV14	TRBJ1-6	-	CASSQGGGFDNSPLHF	TGTGCCAGCAGCCAAGGAGGGGGCTTCGATAATTCACCCCTCCACTTT
TRBD1	TRBV30	TRBJ1-1	-	CAWRRQGPRRTEAFF	TGTGCCTGGAGGAGACAGGGCCCTCGTAGGACTGAAGCTTTCTTT
TRBD1	TRBV11-2	TRBJ2-3	-	CASSRRQGAPDTQYF	TGTGCCAGCAGCCGTCGACAGGGGGCGCCGGATACGCAGTATTTT
-	TRBV7-9	TRBJ1-1	once	CSSSLALGQLSNTEAFF	TGTTCCAGCAGCTTAGCCTTAGGACAGCTATCGAACACTGAAGCTTTCTTT
TRBD1	TRBV2	TRBJ1-1	-	CASTTQGVGTEAFF	TGTGCCAGCACCACCCAGGGGGTAGGAACTGAAGCTTTCTTT
TRBD1	TRBV6-5	TRBJ1-3	-	CASRKGQGFGNTIYF	TGTGCCAGCAGAAAAGGACAGGGTTTTGGAAACACCATATATTTT
TRBD1	TRBV28	TRBJ1-3	-	CASSFPPGQGRNTIYF	TGTGCCAGCAGTTTCCCCCCGGGACAGGGACGAAACACCATATATTTT
-	TRBV5-1	TRBJ2-3	-	CASSLPLASTDTQYF	TGCGCCAGCAGCTTGCCTTTGGCCTCCACAGATACGCAGTATTTT